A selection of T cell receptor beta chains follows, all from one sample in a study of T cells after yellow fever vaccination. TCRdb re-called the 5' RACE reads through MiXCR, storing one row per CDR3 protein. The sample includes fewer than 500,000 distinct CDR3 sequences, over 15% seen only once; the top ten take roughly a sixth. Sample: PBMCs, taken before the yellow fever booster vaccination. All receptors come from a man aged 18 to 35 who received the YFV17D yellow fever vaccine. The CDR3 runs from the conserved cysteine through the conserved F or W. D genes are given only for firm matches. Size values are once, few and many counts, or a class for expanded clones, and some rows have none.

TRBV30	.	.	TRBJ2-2	CARSPLWRAGELFF	TGTGCCCGGAGTCCCCTTTGGCGAGCCGGGGAGCTGTTTTTT
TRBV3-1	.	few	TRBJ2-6	CASTLKGSGANVLTF	TGTGCCAGCACCCTAAAGGGCTCTGGGGCCAACGTCCTGACTTTC
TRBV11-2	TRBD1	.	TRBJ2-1	CASEGQRTSEQFF	TGTGCCAGCGAGGGACAGCGTACCTCCGAGCAGTTCTTC
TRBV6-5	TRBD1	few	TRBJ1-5	CASSYRGLDQPQHF	TGTGCCAGCAGTTACAGGGGGCTCGATCAGCCCCAGCATTTT
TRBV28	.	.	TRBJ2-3	CASSSEVVNTQYF	TGTGCCAGCAGCTCCGAGGTGGTGAATACGCAGTATTTT
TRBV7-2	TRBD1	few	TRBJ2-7	CASSRDRPNEQYF	TGTGCCAGCAGCCGGGACAGGCCAAACGAGCAGTACTTC
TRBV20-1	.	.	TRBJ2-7	CSARGGARTYEQYF	TGCAGTGCTAGGGGCGGGGCGAGGACCTACGAGCAGTACTTC
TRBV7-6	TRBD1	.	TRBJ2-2	CASSPGQGGVGELFF	TGTGCCAGCAGCCCCGGACAGGGGGGGGTCGGGGAGCTGTTTTTT
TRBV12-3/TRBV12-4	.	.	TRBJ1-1	CASTLDSLNTEAFF	TGTGCCAGCACCTTGGACAGCCTCAACACTGAAGCTTTCTTT
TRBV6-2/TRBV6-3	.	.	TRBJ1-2	CASSLWGGDGYTF	TGTGCCAGCAGTCTCTGGGGGGGAGATGGCTACACCTTC
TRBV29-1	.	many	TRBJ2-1	CSVEGLRGGEFF	TGCAGCGTTGAGGGCCTCAGGGGGGGCGAGTTCTTC
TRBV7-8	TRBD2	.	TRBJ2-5	CASSQRGGWETQYF	TGTGCCAGCAGCCAACGGGGGGGCTGGGAGACCCAGTACTTC
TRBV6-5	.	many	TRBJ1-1	CASSYWGNTEAFF	TGTGCCAGCAGTTACTGGGGGAACACTGAAGCTTTCTTT
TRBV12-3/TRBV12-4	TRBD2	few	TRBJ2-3	CASSFRTAGGGDTQYF	TGTGCCAGCAGTTTCCGGACAGCGGGGGGCGGAGATACGCAGTATTTT
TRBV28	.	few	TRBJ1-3	CASSSHDGSSGNTIYF	TGTGCCAGCAGTTCACATGACGGGAGCTCTGGAAACACCATATATTTT
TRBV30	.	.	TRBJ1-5	CAWSVGGNQPQHF	TGTGCCTGGAGTGTAGGAGGCAATCAGCCCCAGCATTTT
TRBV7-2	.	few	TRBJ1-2	CASSSRVGGGYTF	TGTGCCAGCAGCTCAAGGGTGGGGGGAGGCTACACCTTC
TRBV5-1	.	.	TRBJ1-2	CASSFDGPNYGYTF	TGCGCCAGCAGCTTCGACGGACCTAACTATGGCTACACCTTC
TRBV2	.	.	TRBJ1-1	CASGPVGDNTEAFF	TGTGCCAGCGGCCCGGTGGGGGATAACACTGAAGCTTTCTTT
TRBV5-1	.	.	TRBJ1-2	CASSLARGEHGYTF	TGCGCCAGCAGCTTGGCCCGAGGGGAACATGGCTACACCTTC
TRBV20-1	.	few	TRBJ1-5	CSAMGRGYSNQPQHF	TGCAGTGCCATGGGCAGGGGATATAGCAATCAGCCCCAGCATTTT
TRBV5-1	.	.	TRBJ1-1	CASSPSGGTEAFF	TGCGCCAGCAGCCCTTCGGGAGGGACTGAAGCTTTCTTT
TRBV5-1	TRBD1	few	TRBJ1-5	CASSLGAPGQGANQPQHF	TGCGCCAGCAGCTTGGGGGCCCCGGGACAGGGGGCAAATCAGCCCCAGCATTTT